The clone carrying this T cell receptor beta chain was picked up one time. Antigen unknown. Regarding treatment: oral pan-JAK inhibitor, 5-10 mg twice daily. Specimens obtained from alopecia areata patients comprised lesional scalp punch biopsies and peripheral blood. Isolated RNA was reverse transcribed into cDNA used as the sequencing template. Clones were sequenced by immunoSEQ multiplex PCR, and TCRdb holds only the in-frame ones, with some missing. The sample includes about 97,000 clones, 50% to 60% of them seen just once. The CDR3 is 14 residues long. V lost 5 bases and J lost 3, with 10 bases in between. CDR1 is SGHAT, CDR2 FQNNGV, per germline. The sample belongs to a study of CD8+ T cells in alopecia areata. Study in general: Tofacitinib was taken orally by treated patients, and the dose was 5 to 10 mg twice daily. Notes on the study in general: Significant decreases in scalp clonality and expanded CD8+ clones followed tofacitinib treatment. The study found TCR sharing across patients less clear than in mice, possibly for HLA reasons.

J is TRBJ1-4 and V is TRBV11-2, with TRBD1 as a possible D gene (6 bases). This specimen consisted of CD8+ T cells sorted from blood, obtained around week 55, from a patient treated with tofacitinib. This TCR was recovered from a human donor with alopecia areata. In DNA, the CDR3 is TGTGCCAGCAGCCCGGGGGGGCCTAATGAAAAACTGTTTTTT. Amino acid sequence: CASSPGGPNEKLFF.